Listed below are T cell receptor beta chains from one sample, sequenced in a study of blood T cell repertoires in COVID-19. Using immunoSEQ multiplex PCR, the repertoire was profiled, and TCRdb retains in-frame clones only, with some absent. Of 150,000 to 250,000 clones in the sample, approximately 84% are singletons; the top ten hold roughly 7%. Sequenced: PBMCs or T cells enriched from blood (not recorded which). The receptors shown here come from a man between 35 and 55 years old who had recovered from COVID-19. Both conserved end residues are part of each CDR3. The D gene is left open where the match is weak. Part of the rows lack a size; the others show once, few, many or a class for expanded clones.

v_call: TRBV5-6
j_call: TRBJ2-7
d_call: TRBD1
clone_size: -
cdr3_aa: CASSLPGGAYEQYF
cdr3_nt: TGTGCCAGCAGCTTGCCAGGGGGCGCCTACGAGCAGTACTTC

v_call: TRBV18
j_call: TRBJ2-2
d_call: -
clone_size: -
cdr3_aa: CASSPDRSTGELFF
cdr3_nt: TGTGCCAGCTCACCAGACAGGTCAACCGGGGAGCTGTTTTTT

v_call: TRBV5-1
j_call: TRBJ1-6
d_call: -
clone_size: -
cdr3_aa: CASSLQRMENSPLHF
cdr3_nt: TGCGCCAGCAGCTTGCAGAGGATGGAAAATTCACCCCTCCACTTT

v_call: TRBV11-2
j_call: TRBJ1-2
d_call: -
clone_size: -
cdr3_aa: CASSLEGHYGYTF
cdr3_nt: TGTGCCAGCAGCTTGGAGGGGCACTATGGCTACACCTTC

v_call: TRBV11-2
j_call: TRBJ2-5
d_call: TRBD1
clone_size: -
cdr3_aa: CASSLRQTGGRETQYF
cdr3_nt: TGTGCCAGCAGCTTAAGGCAGACAGGGGGCAGGGAGACCCAGTACTTC

v_call: TRBV4-2
j_call: TRBJ1-2
d_call: -
clone_size: -
cdr3_aa: CASSQGTASNYGYTF
cdr3_nt: TGTGCCAGCAGCCAAGGGACAGCGAGCAACTATGGCTACACCTTC

v_call: TRBV24-1
j_call: TRBJ1-5
d_call: -
clone_size: -
cdr3_aa: CATSARDAPGQGNQPQHF
cdr3_nt: TGTGCCACCAGTGCACGTGATGCCCCAGGGCAGGGCAATCAGCCCCAGCATTTT

v_call: TRBV7-2
j_call: TRBJ1-1
d_call: -
clone_size: -
cdr3_aa: CASSLGTVEAFF
cdr3_nt: TGTGCCAGCAGCTTAGGGACAGTTGAAGCTTTCTTT

v_call: TRBV5-6
j_call: TRBJ1-2
d_call: -
clone_size: -
cdr3_aa: CASSSRLTAAAYYGYTF
cdr3_nt: TGTGCCAGCAGCTCGCGACTGACGGCAGCAGCCTACTATGGCTACACCTTC

v_call: TRBV11-1
j_call: TRBJ2-7
d_call: -
clone_size: -
cdr3_aa: CASSLSGFSYEQYF
cdr3_nt: TGTGCCAGCAGCTTATCAGGATTCTCCTACGAGCAGTACTTC

v_call: TRBV27
j_call: TRBJ1-5
d_call: -
clone_size: -
cdr3_aa: CASSFTGTAQPQHF
cdr3_nt: TGTGCCAGCAGTTTTACCGGGACTGCCCAGCCCCAGCATTTT

v_call: TRBV7-9
j_call: TRBJ2-7
d_call: TRBD2
clone_size: few
cdr3_aa: CASSFSGGSPYEQYF
cdr3_nt: TGTGCCAGCAGCTTCAGCGGGGGCTCCCCCTACGAGCAGTACTTC

v_call: TRBV7-9
j_call: TRBJ2-3
d_call: -
clone_size: -
cdr3_aa: CASSRGGGTDTQYF
cdr3_nt: TGTGCCAGCTCCCGGGGAGGAGGCACAGATACGCAGTATTTT

v_call: TRBV6-5
j_call: TRBJ1-6
d_call: TRBD1
clone_size: -
cdr3_aa: CASSPRDRLISPLHF
cdr3_nt: TGTGCCAGCAGTCCCCGGGACAGGTTGATCTCACCCCTCCACTTT

v_call: TRBV5-1
j_call: TRBJ1-6
d_call: -
clone_size: -
cdr3_aa: CASSLAGRSTLHF
cdr3_nt: TGCGCCAGCAGCTTGGCCGGTCGGTCAACCCTCCACTTT

v_call: TRBV4-2
j_call: TRBJ2-3
d_call: TRBD2
clone_size: few
cdr3_aa: CASSELAGSTDTQYF
cdr3_nt: TGTGCCAGCAGCGAACTAGCGGGGAGCACAGATACGCAGTATTTT

v_call: TRBV7-9
j_call: TRBJ2-1
d_call: -
clone_size: once
cdr3_aa: CASSVLEDNEQFF
cdr3_nt: TGTGCCAGCAGCGTTTTAGAGGATAATGAGCAGTTCTTC

v_call: TRBV19
j_call: TRBJ1-2
d_call: -
clone_size: -
cdr3_aa: CASTPWGEGYGYTF
cdr3_nt: TGTGCCAGTACTCCCTGGGGGGAAGGCTATGGCTACACCTTC

v_call: TRBV5-6
j_call: TRBJ2-1
d_call: -
clone_size: -
cdr3_aa: CASSFLGQLSSYNEQFF
cdr3_nt: TGTGCCAGCAGCTTTCTTGGACAGCTGAGCTCCTACAATGAGCAGTTCTTC

v_call: TRBV9
j_call: TRBJ2-3
d_call: -
clone_size: -
cdr3_aa: CASSGQGSGHTDTQYF
cdr3_nt: TGTGCCAGCAGCGGGCAGGGTTCGGGACACACAGATACGCAGTATTTT

v_call: TRBV2
j_call: TRBJ1-2
d_call: -
clone_size: few
cdr3_aa: CASRVPSPGERYTF
cdr3_nt: TGTGCCAGCAGAGTCCCCTCTCCAGGTGAGAGATACACCTTC

v_call: TRBV27
j_call: TRBJ1-5
d_call: TRBD1
clone_size: -
cdr3_aa: CASSLGTGGYQPQHF
cdr3_nt: TGTGCCAGCAGCCTAGGGACAGGGGGCTATCAGCCCCAGCATTTT

v_call: TRBV5-1
j_call: TRBJ2-5
d_call: -
clone_size: -
cdr3_aa: CASTGDRPFQETQYF
cdr3_nt: TGCGCCTCCACCGGAGACAGGCCTTTCCAAGAGACCCAGTACTTC

v_call: TRBV11-3
j_call: TRBJ2-3
d_call: TRBD1
clone_size: -
cdr3_aa: CASSLMGQGADTQYF
cdr3_nt: TGTGCCAGCAGCTTAATGGGACAGGGGGCAGATACGCAGTATTTT

v_call: TRBV25-1
j_call: TRBJ2-2
d_call: TRBD1
clone_size: -
cdr3_aa: CASSEILGTGWNTGELFF
cdr3_nt: TGTGCCAGCAGTGAAATTTTGGGGACAGGGTGGAACACCGGGGAGCTGTTTTTT

v_call: TRBV30
j_call: TRBJ1-5
d_call: -
clone_size: -
cdr3_aa: CAWSSGGQVPKPQHF
cdr3_nt: TGTGCCTGGAGTTCCGGCGGACAAGTTCCGAAGCCCCAGCATTTT

v_call: TRBV10-3
j_call: TRBJ2-1
d_call: -
clone_size: -
cdr3_aa: CAISAGLVADNEQFF
cdr3_nt: TGTGCCATCAGCGCGGGACTCGTAGCAGACAATGAGCAGTTCTTC

v_call: TRBV4-1
j_call: TRBJ2-3
d_call: TRBD1
clone_size: -
cdr3_aa: CASSQGGLRGQGDTQYF
cdr3_nt: TGCGCCAGCAGCCAAGGCGGTTTGAGGGGGCAAGGAGATACGCAGTATTTT

v_call: TRBV9
j_call: TRBJ1-4
d_call: TRBD1
clone_size: -
cdr3_aa: CASSEGTGTNEKLFF
cdr3_nt: TGTGCCAGCAGCGAGGGGACAGGGACGAATGAAAAACTGTTTTTT

v_call: TRBV7-8
j_call: TRBJ1-6
d_call: -
clone_size: -
cdr3_aa: CASSLESEGGDHYNSPLHF
cdr3_nt: TGTGCCAGCAGCCTCGAGTCGGAGGGCGGGGACCACTATAATTCACCCCTCCACTTT

v_call: TRBV5-6
j_call: TRBJ1-5
d_call: TRBD1
clone_size: -
cdr3_aa: CASSSSGGDQPQHF
cdr3_nt: TGTGCCAGCAGCTCCTCAGGGGGCGATCAGCCCCAGCATTTT

v_call: TRBV6-5
j_call: TRBJ2-7
d_call: -
clone_size: -
cdr3_aa: CASSSQGTHEQYF
cdr3_nt: TGTGCCAGCAGCTCACAGGGTACCCACGAGCAGTACTTC

v_call: TRBV15
j_call: TRBJ2-5
d_call: TRBD2
clone_size: -
cdr3_aa: CATSRPPGGGRETQYF
cdr3_nt: TGTGCCACCAGCAGACCCCCGGGGGGGGGAAGAGAGACCCAGTACTTC

v_call: TRBV15
j_call: TRBJ1-1
d_call: -
clone_size: few
cdr3_aa: CATSRDPGRFMNTEAFF
cdr3_nt: TGTGCCACCAGCAGAGATCCTGGCAGATTCATGAACACTGAAGCTTTCTTT

v_call: TRBV6-6
j_call: TRBJ1-2
d_call: -
clone_size: few
cdr3_aa: CASSFRGYGYTF
cdr3_nt: TGTGCCAGCAGTTTCCGAGGGTATGGCTACACCTTC

v_call: TRBV5-1
j_call: TRBJ1-1
d_call: TRBD1
clone_size: few
cdr3_aa: CASSLGTGGTEAFF
cdr3_nt: TGCGCCAGCAGCTTGGGAACAGGGGGGACTGAAGCTTTCTTT

v_call: TRBV7-2
j_call: TRBJ1-1
d_call: -
clone_size: -
cdr3_aa: CASSFLLAEAFF
cdr3_nt: TGTGCCAGCAGCTTTCTTCTCGCTGAAGCTTTCTTT

v_call: TRBV27
j_call: TRBJ2-7
d_call: TRBD2
clone_size: -
cdr3_aa: CASSLLAGGHEQYF
cdr3_nt: TGTGCCAGCAGTTTACTAGCGGGGGGGCACGAGCAGTACTTC

v_call: TRBV27
j_call: TRBJ2-7
d_call: -
clone_size: -
cdr3_aa: CASSLGPGLRYEQYF
cdr3_nt: TGTGCCAGCAGTTTGGGGCCAGGGTTGCGGTACGAGCAGTACTTC

v_call: TRBV19
j_call: TRBJ2-2
d_call: TRBD2
clone_size: -
cdr3_aa: CASSTREGRTGELFF
cdr3_nt: TGTGCCAGTAGTACCAGGGAGGGAAGGACCGGGGAGCTGTTTTTT

v_call: TRBV2
j_call: TRBJ2-2
d_call: -
clone_size: -
cdr3_aa: CASSERDSTGELFF
cdr3_nt: TGTGCCAGCAGTGAGAGGGACTCCACCGGGGAGCTGTTTTTT

v_call: TRBV6-2/TRBV6-3
j_call: TRBJ1-1
d_call: TRBD1
clone_size: -
cdr3_aa: CASSYFEKQGWERPEAFF
cdr3_nt: TGTGCCAGCAGTTACTTCGAAAAACAGGGGTGGGAGCGTCCTGAAGCTTTCTTT

v_call: TRBV18
j_call: TRBJ1-2
d_call: -
clone_size: -
cdr3_aa: CASSPAAGRGYGYTF
cdr3_nt: TGTGCCAGCTCACCTGCGGCAGGGAGGGGCTATGGCTACACCTTC

v_call: TRBV4-1
j_call: TRBJ1-4
d_call: TRBD1
clone_size: -
cdr3_aa: CASSQGPTGGSEKLFF
cdr3_nt: TGCGCCAGCAGCCAGGGACCGACAGGGGGATCTGAAAAACTGTTTTTT

v_call: TRBV6-5
j_call: TRBJ1-5
d_call: -
clone_size: -
cdr3_aa: CASSSQGSQPQHF
cdr3_nt: TGTGCCAGCAGCTCACAGGGTAGTCAGCCCCAGCATTTT

v_call: TRBV18
j_call: TRBJ1-1
d_call: -
clone_size: -
cdr3_aa: CASSPLLRTENTEAFF
cdr3_nt: TGTGCCAGCTCACCACTTCTGAGGACAGAGAACACTGAAGCTTTCTTT

v_call: TRBV19
j_call: TRBJ1-2
d_call: TRBD1
clone_size: few
cdr3_aa: CASSIGPGQTYGYTF
cdr3_nt: TGTGCCAGTAGTATCGGTCCGGGACAGACCTATGGCTACACCTTC

v_call: TRBV29-1
j_call: TRBJ2-1
d_call: TRBD2
clone_size: -
cdr3_aa: CSLNEKRGGLYNEQFF
cdr3_nt: TGCAGCCTTAATGAAAAGCGGGGGGGCCTCTACAATGAGCAGTTCTTC

v_call: TRBV5-1
j_call: TRBJ1-6
d_call: -
clone_size: -
cdr3_aa: CASSSRTDTNSPLHF
cdr3_nt: TGCGCCAGCAGCTCCCGGACAGATACGAATTCACCCCTCCACTTT

v_call: TRBV5-4
j_call: TRBJ2-2
d_call: TRBD1
clone_size: -
cdr3_aa: CASSSGTENTGELFF
cdr3_nt: TGTGCCAGCAGCTCCGGGACAGAGAACACCGGGGAGCTGTTTTTT

v_call: TRBV2
j_call: TRBJ2-3
d_call: -
clone_size: once
cdr3_aa: CASSPARGGPGDTQYF
cdr3_nt: TGTGCCAGCAGTCCTGCGAGGGGGGGGCCTGGGGATACGCAGTATTTT

v_call: TRBV28
j_call: TRBJ1-1
d_call: TRBD1
clone_size: -
cdr3_aa: CASRQGGTESFF
cdr3_nt: TGTGCCAGCAGACAAGGGGGCACTGAATCTTTCTTT

v_call: TRBV7-9
j_call: TRBJ1-1
d_call: -
clone_size: once
cdr3_aa: CASSWPGQGLAEAFF
cdr3_nt: TGTGCCAGCAGCTGGCCGGGACAAGGGCTCGCTGAAGCTTTCTTT

v_call: TRBV5-5
j_call: TRBJ1-2
d_call: -
clone_size: -
cdr3_aa: CASSLLGAGPEYGYTF
cdr3_nt: TGTGCCAGCAGCCTGTTGGGGGCAGGACCCGAGTATGGCTACACCTTC